The following is a TCR beta chain sequence with its context. The specificity of this receptor is unknown. There are no base qualities to consult, and no much larger clone falls within one base. The data belong to a study of blood T cell repertoires in COVID-19 (dated by TCRdb to 2019 to 2021). With regard to the full study: Samples from collaborators originated in the United States, Italy and Spain and spanned both the acute and convalescent phases of COVID-19. Samples came from the ongoing ImmuneRACE study (first 160 participants) plus 1,254 subjects from 6 global collaborators. Where available, HLA class I and class II types were taken from metadata supplied by the sample provider and were not determined by assay-based typing. Deeply sampled blood TCRbeta repertoires from subjects exposed to, actively infected with, or recovered from COVID-19 were included in the dataset. The material from the prospective study consisted of cDNA or gDNA derived from T cells, B-cell-depleted T cells, or PBMCs. A freely available public database, intended as a resource for researchers studying the immune response to SARS-CoV-2, is where the repertoires were released. A de-identified subject ID, COVID-19 status, age in years and sex were almost always included in the sample metadata.

TCRbeta CDR3 regions were amplified from genomic DNA using the immunoSEQ Assay, a bias-controlled multiplex PCR. Per the original workflow: Within the assay, amplification of reference gene primers was used to estimate how many nucleated cells each sample contained. To quantify the absolute abundance of each unique TCRbeta CDR3 rearrangement, sequence reads were collapsed and filtered. For each sample, productive Simpson clonality was calculated by taking the square root of Simpson's diversity index across productive rearrangements. What TCRdb holds here is the immuneACCESS table cut down to in-frame rearrangements. Part of the clones is not present; checked against another copy, under half of the missing clones reflect an unresolved V gene, and the others are unexplained. That table gives V, J and clone size, and the DNA gave D and trimming. The sample data list tens of thousands of clones, and over 60% of these were observed just once. The ten largest make up about 20% of the sample.

At one collaborating source in Seattle, patients were enrolled during active infection and were followed longitudinally through the course of disease. Whole blood was collected in K2EDTA tubes by collaborating institutions according to the institutions' own protocols. For TCRbeta analysis, collaborator samples were shipped as frozen whole blood, as isolated PBMCs, or as DNA extracted from either sample type. Counted from cysteine to phenylalanine, this CDR3 has 13 amino acids. The entry retains the CDR3 DNA only, 39 bases that are in frame from base 1. V is clipped by 3 bases and J by 3 bases, and the sequence between their germline boundaries is 9 bases long. Taken from the germline V gene, the CDR1 and CDR2 loops are LGHNT and FRNRAP. What the authors observed across the whole study: The amount of clinical and demographic metadata varied by source and participant and was provided uncurated.

The rearrangement joined TRBV12-5 to TRBJ2-7; TRBD2 might be the D gene, on 6 matching bases. The receptor comes from a man under 40 with COVID-19, enrolled during active disease. Sequences were obtained from peripheral blood. The CDR3 sequence is CASGLAGGYEQYF. The bases read TGTGCTAGTGGTTTAGCCGGGGGCTACGAGCAGTACTTC.